A single sample is the source of the 30 T cell receptor beta chains below, sequenced in a study of Ad26.COV2.S vaccination and SARS-CoV-2 variants. The repertoire was sequenced with immunoSEQ multiplex PCR; TCRdb's copy has only in-frame clones and lacks some. The data show just over 350,000 clones, about 91% seen once. Sequenced here: peripheral blood, sampled after recovery from COVID-19. The receptor set was obtained from a human donor who had recovered from COVID-19.

The CDR3 spells CSVEVYGLYGYTF. CDR3 bases: TGCAGCGTTGAAGTGTACGGACTCTATGGCTACACCTTC. The V call is TRBV29-1, the J call TRBJ1-2; D unresolved. Germline V gene data show CDR1 as SQVTM and CDR2 as ANQGSEA. Trimming left V 1 base short and J 4 bases short, with 10 bases between. The CDR3 runs 13 residues.

The CDR3 region has the DNA TGTGCCAGCAGACTCACAAGGTGGAGCGGGGCCCTCTTAGGCCAAGAGACCCAGTACTTC. Its protein is CASRLTRWSGALLGQETQYF. V and J are TRBV5-8 and TRBJ2-5; 7 nucleotides line up with TRBD2. V shed 5 bases, J shed 1 base, and the junction held 23 bases outside the gene matches. Per the germline V gene, CDR1 is SGHTS and CDR2 is YDEGEE. The CDR3 consists of 20 residues.

This chain connects TRBV11-2 to TRBJ2-7, with D possibly matching TRBD1 (5 bases). The CDR3 length is 15 residues. Germline V CDR1 and CDR2: SGHAT, FQNNGV. V lost 1 base, J lost 3 bases, and 13 bases lay in between. CDR3 amino acids: CASSLARQKYYEQYF. CDR3 nucleotide sequence: TGTGCCAGCAGCTTAGCGAGACAGAAGTACTACGAGCAGTACTTC.

This clone was seen once. The J gene is TRBJ2-4, the V gene TRBV5-4, with TRBD1 as a possible D gene (5 bases). From germline, CDR1 is SGHNT and CDR2 YYREEE (reference sequence). Between the trimmed V and J ends, which lost 2 bases and 5 bases, there was a span of 11 bases. The CDR3 length is 14 residues. CDR3 bases: TGTGCCAGCAGCTTATTGGACACCGAAAACATTCAGTACTTC. Its protein product is CASSLLDTENIQYF. Using reference TRBV5-4 and TRBJ2-4 for the parts outside the CDR3, the full variable domain is ETGVTQSPTHLIKTRGQQVTLRCSSQSGHNTVSWYQQALGQGPQFIFQYYREEENGRGNFPPRFSGLQFPNYSSELNVNALELDDSALYLCASSLLDTENIQYFGAGTRLSVL.

In this sample, this clone turned up once. This chain uses TRBV9 with TRBJ1-3, with D possibly TRBD1 on 6 matching bases. V lost 4 bases to trimming and J lost 3 bases, with 17 bases between them. Germline V CDR1 and CDR2: SGDLS, YYNGEE. The CDR3 totals 16 residues. The CDR3 spells CASSPQGGGYGNTIYF. The CDR3 coding sequence is TGTGCCAGCAGCCCCCAAGGGGGGGGTTATGGAAACACCATATATTTT.

The chain employs TRBV13 and TRBJ2-7; no firm D call. The germline V gene has CDR1 PRHDT and CDR2 FYEKMQ (reference sequence). V lost 5 bases, J lost 0 bases, and 8 bases lay in between. The CDR3 is 13 amino acids. Here the CDR3 reads CASSHSVSYEQYF. CDR3 bases: TGTGCCAGCAGCCACAGTGTCTCCTACGAGCAGTACTTC.

The chain recombines TRBV5-1 with TRBJ2-1; 9 nucleotides line up with TRBD1. CDR1 SGHRS and CDR2 YFSETQ come from the germline V gene. This CDR3 has 16 amino acids. J lost 7 bases, V lost 0 bases, and 8 bases had no gene match. DNA of the CDR3: TGCGCCAGCAGCTTGGAAGCAGGACAGGGGATAAATGAGCAGTTCTTC. Translated, it gives CASSLEAGQGINEQFF.

The chain combines TRBV5-6 with TRBJ1-5; 7 bases fit TRBD1. Per the germline V gene, CDR1 is SGHDT and CDR2 is YYEEEE. The V segment lost 4 bases and the J segment 6 bases; nucleotides outside the gene matches: 13. The CDR3 is 16 amino acids. The CDR3: CASSGSNRGVGQPQHF. The CDR3 DNA is TGTGCCAGCAGCGGATCTAACAGGGGAGTAGGTCAGCCCCAGCATTTT.

With regard to this clone: The junction does not match germline at one end; this may be a read error. The chain links TRBV5-4 to TRBJ2-7, with 10 positions matching TRBD1. CDR1 and CDR2 (germline): SGHNT, YYREEE (reference sequence). The CDR3 is 14 residues long. CDR3 nucleotide sequence: TGTGCCAGCACCTTGACAGGGGGCAAAGACGAGCAGTACTTC. It translates to CASTLTGGKDEQYF.

The rearrangement links TRBV2 to TRBJ1-2; no clear D. The CDR3 loop spans 13 amino acids. V lost 10 bases, J lost 0 bases, and 12 bases lay in between. Germline CDR1 reads SNHLY; CDR2 reads FYNNEI. The CDR3: CAILTGSNYGYTF. The CDR3 nucleotides are TGTGCCATACTAACGGGGTCTAACTATGGCTACACCTTC.

This chain connects TRBV7-9 to TRBJ1-1; D is perhaps TRBD1 (6 bases). V lost 1 base and J 5 bases, leaving 14 bases between the germline ends. The germline gives CDR1 SEHNR, CDR2 FQNEAQ (reference sequence). The CDR3 loop spans 15 amino acids. CDR3 residues: CASSLVQGKETEAFF. CDR3 nucleotide sequence: TGTGCCAGCAGCTTAGTCCAGGGGAAAGAAACTGAAGCTTTCTTT.

The chain employs TRBV3-1 (or the pseudogene TRBV3-2) and TRBJ1-2; TRBD1 is a possible D gene (6 bases). The ends were cut back, 3 bases at V and 6 bases at J, with 8 bases in the middle. From germline, CDR1 is LGHDT and CDR2 YNNKEL (reference sequence). The CDR3 spans 12 residues. CDR3: CASSQGANGYTF. The CDR3 DNA follows: TGTGCCAGCAGCCAGGGGGCAAATGGCTACACCTTC.

This chain links TRBV7-8 with TRBJ1-2, with D perhaps TRBD1 (5 bases). In germline, CDR1 is SGHVS, CDR2 FQNEAQ. This CDR3 comprises 15 residues. Trimming left V 4 bases short and J 2 bases short, with 14 bases between. The CDR3 here is CASSSRSRGNYGYTF. In DNA, the CDR3 is TGTGCCAGCAGCTCACGTTCTAGGGGCAACTATGGCTACACCTTC.

The gene calls are TRBV9 and TRBJ2-5, with 12 nucleotides matching TRBD2. Germline V gene data show CDR1 as SGDLS and CDR2 as YYNGEE. There are 17 residues in the CDR3. The V segment lost 3 bases and the J segment 1 base; nucleotides outside the gene matches: 7. DNA of the CDR3: TGTGCCAGCAGCGGAACTAGCGGGGGGTCCCTCCAAGAGACCCAGTACTTC. This gives the protein CASSGTSGGSLQETQYF.

The chain employs TRBV5-4 and TRBJ2-2, with D possibly matching TRBD2 (5 bases). The CDR3 sequence is 15 residues long. Trimming cost V 0 bases and J 3 bases, with 9 bases left between them. Germline V CDR1 and CDR2: SGHNT, YYREEE (reference sequence). The CDR3 DNA reads as TGTGCCAGCAGCTTGGACCTAGCTGACACCGGGGAGCTGTTTTTT. Its translation is CASSLDLADTGELFF.

This rearrangement joins TRBV10-2 to TRBJ2-7; 9 nucleotides align to TRBD2. The germline CDR1 and CDR2 sequences are WSHSY and SAAADI. The CDR3 length is 17 residues. V lost 2 bases and J lost 7; bases outside the gene matches: 15. As DNA, the CDR3 is TGCGCCAGCAGTGAGCCCTTTTCGAGCGGGGGGACTACGGAGCAGTACTTC. Protein product: CASSEPFSSGGTTEQYF.

The chain carries TRBV12-5 and TRBJ1-2, with TRBD1 as a possible D gene (6 bases). CDR3 length equals 12 residues. The V end lost 4 bases, the J end lost 10 bases, and 13 bases lay between the germline ends. Germline V gene lookup returns CDR1 LGHNT and CDR2 FRNRAP. In nucleotides, the CDR3 is TGTGCTAGTGGTTCTGGGGGCGGGGTCTACACCTTC. This translates into CASGSGGGVYTF.

The chain recombines TRBV19 with TRBJ2-1, with a weak D call TRBD2 (5 bases). The CDR3 is 12 residues long. V dropped 6 bases and J dropped 5 bases, with 8 bases sitting between them. In germline, CDR1 is LNHDA, CDR2 SQIVND (reference sequence). The CDR3 sequence is CASSQTNNEQFF. CDR3 DNA sequence: TGTGCCAGTAGCCAGACTAACAATGAGCAGTTCTTC.

The chain employs TRBV27 and TRBJ1-2; 7 bases match TRBD1. CDR1 MNHEY and CDR2 SMNVEV come from the germline V gene (reference sequence). There are 17 residues in the CDR3. The V segment lost 0 bases and the J segment 3 bases; nucleotides outside the gene matches: 10. The CDR3 bases are TGTGCCAGCAGTTTATCGCTTTTTTTAGGACAGGACTATGGCTACACCTTC. This sequence encodes CASSLSLFLGQDYGYTF.

The rearrangement joins TRBV7-6 to TRBJ2-7; the match to TRBD1 covers 7 bases. V shed 5 bases and J 2 bases; nucleotides not matched to a gene: 12. Germline assignment: CDR1 SGHVS and CDR2 FNYEAQ. CDR3 length: 16 amino acids. In DNA form, the CDR3 reads TGTGCCAGCAGCGCTCGTCCCGGGACAGAACCCTACGAGCAGTACTTC. The encoded protein is CASSARPGTEPYEQYF. The complete variable domain, with remaining parts taken from reference TRBV7-6 and TRBJ2-7, reads GAGVSQSPRYKVTKRGQDVALRCDPISGHVSLYWYRQALGQGPEFLTYFNYEAQQDKSGLPNDRFSAERPEGSISTLTIQRTEQRDSAMYRCASSARPGTEPYEQYFGPGTRLTVT.

Concerning this clone: A junction end diverges from the germline sequence, so it may reflect a read error. The chain has TRBV7-7 and TRBJ1-4; D perhaps matches TRBD1 (5 bases). Germline V CDR1 and CDR2: SSHAT, FNYEAQ (reference sequence). This CDR3 comprises 16 residues. The CDR3 here is CASSLGAGPQNEKLFF. The CDR3 nucleotides are TGTGCTAGCAGCTTAGGGGCCGGGCCCCAAAATGAAAAACTGTTTTTT.

As to this clone: Germline and junction disagree at one end, which may indicate a read error. The rearrangement links TRBV5-4 to TRBJ2-7; D may correspond to TRBD1 or TRBD2 (5 bases each). The CDR3 runs to 13 residues. Per the germline V gene, CDR1 is SGHNT and CDR2 is YYREEE (reference sequence). The CDR3 here is CASSSPLGPTADF. The CDR3 DNA follows: TGTGCCAGCAGCTCTCCGTTGGGACCAACAGCGGACTTC.

This clone was counted a few times. The V gene is TRBV4-1, the J gene TRBJ1-5; tentatively, D is TRBD1 (5 bases). Trimming removed 0 bases at V and 4 bases at J, with 13 bases between. Germline CDR1 is MGHRA and CDR2 is YSYEKL. The CDR3 spans 16 residues. CDR3 in amino acids: CASSQDLPGRNQPQHF. Written as DNA, the CDR3 is TGCGCCAGCAGCCAAGATCTTCCAGGGAGGAATCAGCCCCAGCATTTT.

The chain couples TRBV20-1 to TRBJ1-4; D not resolved. Germline V CDR1 and CDR2: DFQATT, SNEGSKA (reference sequence). V lost 3 bases, J lost 4 bases, and 9 bases lay in between. The CDR3 loop spans 13 amino acids. CDR3 nucleotide sequence: TGCAGTGCTAGTACAGATTATAATGAAAAACTGTTTTTT. This codes for CSASTDYNEKLFF.

This chain connects TRBV7-8 to TRBJ2-1; TRBD2 matches at 8 bases. The CDR3 runs 15 residues. The germline V gene encodes CDR1 SGHVS and CDR2 FQNEAQ. V gave up 4 bases and J gave up 5 bases; unmatched junction bases: 7. This CDR3 is CASSYSGDFNNEQFF. The CDR3, as DNA: TGTGCCAGCAGCTATAGCGGGGATTTTAACAATGAGCAGTTCTTC.

With regard to this clone: At one end the junction does not follow the germline gene, possibly because of a read error. V gene TRBV4-1 combines with J gene TRBJ2-5; tentative D call: TRBD1 (6 bases). The CDR3 loop spans 18 amino acids. Germline lookup yields CDR1 MGHRA and CDR2 YSYEKL. In DNA form, the CDR3 reads TGCGCCAGCAGTCAAGGGACACTCGGATCTCCACAACAAGAGACCCAGTACTTC. As protein: CASSQGTLGSPQQETQYF.

The chain is built from TRBV2 and TRBJ2-1; 13 bases are a match to TRBD2. With V trimmed by 10 bases and J by 4 bases, 4 bases remained unmatched. This CDR3 is 14 amino acids long. Germline V CDR1 and CDR2: SNHLY, FYNNEI. This CDR3 reads CAIGTSGTYNEQFF. The CDR3 nucleotides read TGTGCCATCGGGACTAGCGGGACTTACAATGAGCAGTTCTTC.

The rearrangement joins TRBV21-1 to TRBJ1-1. TRBV21-1 is a documented pseudogene. The CDR3 runs to 13 residues. The DNA of the CDR3 is TGTGCCAGCAGCCGTATAATGAACACTGAAGCTTTCTTT. Amino acids: CASSRIMNTEAFF.

The gene calls are TRBV5-5 and TRBJ2-5; TRBD1 agrees at 9 bases. CDR3 length: 14 residues. Germline V gene data show CDR1 as SGHKS and CDR2 as YYEKEE (reference sequence). J lost 7 bases, V lost 3 bases, and 7 bases had no gene match. The CDR3 region is CASSSRTGALTQYF. Written as DNA, the CDR3 is TGTGCCAGCAGCTCCCGGACAGGGGCTTTGACCCAGTACTTC.

J is TRBJ1-5 and V is TRBV11-2; the D is unclear. There are 13 residues in the CDR3. Germline CDR1 reads SGHAT; CDR2 reads FQNNGV. Deletions cut 2 bases from V and 5 bases from J, with 7 bases between. CDR3: CASSLRADQPQHF. As DNA, the CDR3 is TGTGCCAGCAGCTTAAGAGCAGATCAGCCCCAGCATTTT. Variable domain in full (rest from reference TRBV11-2 and TRBJ1-5): EAGVAQSPRYKIIEKRQSVAFWCNPISGHATLYWYQQILGQGPKLLIQFQNNGVVDDSQLPKDRFSAERLKGVDSTLKIQPAKLEDSAVYLCASSLRADQPQHFGDGTRLSIL.